This T cell receptor beta chain was identified during a study of beta chain features in type 1 diabetes. Study-wide findings and caveats: Individuals with type 1 diabetes displayed fewer insertions and more deletions at VDJ junctions.

As to this clone: What it recognizes is unknown.

Investigators reverse transcribed all isolated RNA, so they sequenced expressed TCRB transcripts. Sequencing used immunoSEQ multiplex PCR; TCRdb keeps in-frame clones, though not all of them. The sample shows fewer than 25,000 clones, roughly three quarters of them seen only once. Germline CDR1 is MGHRA and CDR2 is YSYEKL. V lost 1 base and J lost 4; bases outside the gene matches: 7. The CDR3 is made up of 16 amino acids. This TCR came from a middle-aged woman in good health. Sequencing was done on a sample of Tregs from blood. The rearrangement uses TRBV4-1 and TRBJ2-1, with TRBD2 matching over 7 bases. In DNA, the CDR3 is TGCGCCAGCAGCCAAGGTTTAGCGGGTGTATACAATGAGCAGTTCTTC. It yields the protein CASSQGLAGVYNEQFF.